This T cell receptor (beta chain) appears in the sequencing data of a study of blood T cell repertoires in COVID-19. This clone was recorded many times. The CDR3 covers 14 residues. CDR1 SGHRS and CDR2 YFSETQ come from the germline V gene. J lost 5 bases, V lost 5 bases, and 5 bases had no gene match. The authors' processing: Reference gene primer amplification yielded estimated nucleated cell counts. Method: immunoSEQ multiplex PCR; TCRdb's copy keeps in-frame clones and lacks some. Clonal size and the V and J genes are those of that table, whereas D and trimming came from the DNA. The sample shows roughly 130,000 clones, about 70% of them seen only once.

The source of this sequence is an elderly man with acute or convalescent COVID-19. What was sequenced was peripheral blood. This rearrangement joins TRBV5-1 to TRBJ2-2, with 8 bases identical to TRBD1. The DNA for the CDR3 is TGCGCCAGCAGTGGACAGGGTCGGACCGGGGAGCTGTTTTTT. Translation gives CASSGQGRTGELFF.